One and the same sample provided the 10 T cell receptor beta chains below, sequenced in a study of T cell repertoires in cytomegalovirus infection. MiXCR, applied by TCRdb to the reads, yields one record per CDR3 protein. The table lists just under 500,000 distinct CDR3 sequences, 33% of them singletons. These TCRs are of unknown antigen specificity. The sequences come from cultured PBMCs, collected from culture after CMV antigen stimulation. The receptor set was obtained from a human donor in good health (CMV status not recorded). Some clones in this sample may be carry-over from other donors' samples.

The V and J genes are TRBV20-1 and TRBJ2-2, with 9 bases lining up with TRBD1. After removal of 3 bases from V and 3 bases from J, the junction contained 2 bases not matched to a gene. There are 14 residues in the CDR3. Germline values: CDR1 DFQATT, CDR2 SNEGSKA (reference sequence). CDR3 nucleotide sequence: TGCAGTGCTAGGGACAGGGGACACACCGGGGAGCTGTTTTTT. It encodes CSARDRGHTGELFF.

J is TRBJ1-1 and V is TRBV6-1, with D perhaps TRBD1 (6 bases). CDR3 length equals 14 residues. V was clipped by 3 bases and J by 4 bases, with 12 bases between them. Germline V lookup: CDR1 MNHNS, CDR2 SASEGT. The CDR3 nucleotides read TGTGCCAGCAGTGATCCAGGGGTTGGCACTGAAGCTTTCTTT. Its translation: CASSDPGVGTEAFF.

V and J are TRBV6-2 or TRBV6-3 and TRBJ1-6, with TRBD1 identical over 9 bases. V lost 4 bases and J lost 10; bases outside the gene matches: 8. CDR1 MNHEY and CDR2 SVGEGT come from the germline V gene. The CDR3 sequence is 15 residues long. DNA of the CDR3: TGTGCCAGCAGTTCTCCGGGACAGGGAAAATCACCCCTCCACTTT. Translation gives CASSSPGQGKSPLHF.

This chain connects TRBV10-3 to TRBJ1-2; 9 nucleotides line up with TRBD1. The V segment lost 7 bases and the J segment 6 bases; nucleotides outside the gene matches: 6. CDR3 length equals 13 residues. Germline-derived CDR1 and CDR2 are ENHRY and SYGVKD. The CDR3 sequence is CAIIRTGEDGYTF. Written as DNA, the CDR3 is TGTGCCATCATTCGGACAGGGGAGGATGGCTACACCTTC.

The V and J genes are TRBV10-3 and TRBJ2-1, with D perhaps TRBD2 (7 bases). V lost 10 bases and J lost 5, with 15 bases in between. The germline V gene encodes CDR1 ENHRY and CDR2 SYGVKD. This CDR3 comprises 13 residues. CDR3 nucleotide sequence: TGTGCCAGCTGGGGGGGGCGGGACAATGAGCAGTTCTTC. Its protein is CASWGGRDNEQFF.

The gene calls are TRBV28 and TRBJ2-5, with D possibly matching TRBD1 (5 bases). Trimming left V 6 bases short and J 6 bases short, with 17 bases between. Germline V gene data show CDR1 as MDHEN and CDR2 as SYDVKM. The CDR3 sequence is 14 residues long. The CDR3 bases are TGTGCCAGCAGCCCAAGCAGGGCTCTGAAGACCCAGTACTTC. Its protein is CASSPSRALKTQYF.

The chain couples TRBV27 to TRBJ1-1, with TRBD1 as a possible D gene (5 bases). This CDR3 comprises 20 residues. V was shortened by 7 bases and J by 5 bases, with 35 bases between the two germline ends. Germline V gives CDR1 MNHEY, CDR2 SMNVEV (reference sequence). The CDR3 DNA reads as TGTGCCAGCAACCCTGGAGGGTGGCGGCAGGCGGTTCACTGGGGGACTGAAGCTTTCTTT. Its protein product is CASNPGGWRQAVHWGTEAFF.

The chain couples TRBV23-1 to TRBJ2-4; 7 bases fit TRBD1. TRBV23-1 is labeled an ORF, and its function is uncertain. Losses at the gene ends were 2 bases for V and 3 bases for J; bases not matched to a gene: 13. CDR3 length: 18 amino acids. In DNA, the CDR3 is TGCGCCAGCAGTCAAACAGGCGAGGGGGCGTACGGCAAAAACATTCAGTACTTC. Translated: CASSQTGEGAYGKNIQYF.

In the case of this clonotype: The junction differs from germline at one of its ends, possibly a read error. The chain has TRBV7-2 and TRBJ2-7; 13 positions agree with TRBD2. Germline CDR1 and CDR2: SGHTA and FQGNSA. The CDR3 has 18 residues. The CDR3: CASSLFRGLAGPHYEQNF. The CDR3 DNA reads as TGTGCCAGCAGCTTATTCAGGGGACTAGCGGGACCTCACTACGAGCAGAACTTC.

V gene TRBV28 combines with J gene TRBJ2-3, with D tentatively TRBD1 or TRBD2 (5 bases each). The germline V and J ends were trimmed by 3 bases and 0 bases, with 19 bases remaining between them. The CDR3 contains 18 residues. Germline lookup yields CDR1 MDHEN and CDR2 SYDVKM. CDR3 amino acids: CASSFKLGEYTSTDTQYF. CDR3 coding DNA: TGTGCCAGCAGTTTCAAATTGGGGGAGTACACTAGCACAGATACGCAGTATTTT.